One T cell receptor (beta chain) is described in this entry. These data originate in a study of blood T cell repertoires in COVID-19. Study context: Collection of acute and convalescent COVID-19 samples took place in the United States, Italy and Spain. Sources were T cells, B-cell-depleted T cells, or PBMCs; the material itself was cDNA or gDNA.

In the source study's methods: Reference gene primer amplification in the assay estimated nucleated cell counts. Sequencing was performed with immunoSEQ multiplex PCR; in TCRdb, only in-frame clones are kept and a portion is missing. V and J calls and clone size are given by that table; D and trimming were obtained from the DNA. This sample yields around 300,000 clones, of which approximately 88% are seen a single time; less than 1% belongs to the top ten. The CDR3 runs 17 residues. In germline, CDR1 is SGHRS, CDR2 YFSETQ. V shed 0 bases, J shed 5 bases, and the junction held 10 bases outside the gene matches.

Sequenced: peripheral blood. The gene calls are TRBV5-1 and TRBJ2-3, with TRBD1 matching over 9 bases. This clonotype was sampled from a middle-aged woman who had recovered from COVID-19. CDR3 in amino acids: CASSLVGGTGTRDTQYF. In nucleotides, the CDR3 is TGCGCCAGCAGCTTGGTGGGCGGGACAGGGACCAGAGATACGCAGTATTTT.